The 31 T cell receptor beta chains given below trace back to one sample, sequenced in a study of T-cell memory formation after mild COVID-19. TCRdb processed the 5' RACE reads anew with MiXCR; each CDR3 protein has one entry. The table shows about 170,000 distinct CDR3 sequences, with 13% occurring only once. Sequencing was done on a sample of PBMCs or a T cell subset sorted from them (not recorded which). The source is a man between 18 and 29 years old who had mild COVID-19 (a few samples of this study predate the infection). Cell type and time point are not known.

The rearrangement links TRBV6-2 or TRBV6-3 to TRBJ2-7; the D gene could be TRBD1 or TRBD2 (5 bases each). The V and J ends lost 5 bases and 6 bases respectively, with 20 bases between them. This CDR3 is 15 amino acids long. Germline CDR1 is MNHEY and CDR2 is SVGEGT. CDR3 sequence reads: CASSDIQGSGSEQYV. CDR3 nucleotide sequence: TGTGCCAGCAGTGACATCCAGGGTTCTGGGAGCGAGCAGTACGTC.

V and J are TRBV5-1 and TRBJ1-1; the match to TRBD1 covers 8 bases. Germline V gives CDR1 SGHRS, CDR2 YFSETQ. With V trimmed by 4 bases and J by 0 bases, 2 bases remained unmatched. This CDR3 comprises 14 residues. This chain's CDR3 is CASSPDRVNTEAFF. CDR3 DNA sequence: TGCGCCAGCAGCCCGGACAGGGTGAACACTGAAGCTTTCTTT.

This clonotype was observed a handful of times. V usage is TRBV20-1 and J usage is TRBJ1-1; D uncertain. Between the trimmed V and J ends, which lost 1 base and 7 bases, there was a span of 13 bases. The CDR3 spans 13 residues. The germline V gene has CDR1 DFQATT and CDR2 SNEGSKA (reference sequence). This chain's CDR3 is CSARAPAGVEAFF. The CDR3 DNA reads as TGCAGTGCTAGAGCGCCCGCCGGTGTTGAAGCTTTCTTT.

J is TRBJ2-5 and V is TRBV28; no clear D. CDR3 length equals 13 residues. The germline CDR1 and CDR2 sequences are MDHEN and SYDVKM. V lost 6 bases and J 4 bases, leaving 12 bases between the germline ends. CDR3 DNA sequence: TGTGCCAGCAGATCACCTGGGCGAGAGACCCAGTACTTC. Protein product: CASRSPGRETQYF.

The chain employs TRBV6-2 or TRBV6-3 and TRBJ2-4; the D is unclear. Trimming took off 5 bases at V and 0 bases at J, with 17 bases between the two ends. CDR1 is MNHEY and CDR2 is SVGEGT in the germline V gene. The length of the CDR3 is 17 residues. This CDR3 reads CASSAKTQILAKNIQYF. CDR3 DNA sequence: TGTGCCAGCAGTGCCAAGACTCAGATTCTAGCCAAAAACATTCAGTACTTC.

This clonotype was seen a handful of times. V usage is TRBV5-1 and J usage is TRBJ2-2; D could derive from TRBD1 or TRBD2 (6 bases each). The CDR3 spans 20 residues. V was cut by 0 bases and J by 0 bases, with 21 bases left in between. Germline V gene lookup returns CDR1 SGHRS and CDR2 YFSETQ. The CDR3 is CASSLAGAAIFGSNTGELFF. The CDR3 DNA follows: TGCGCCAGCAGCTTGGCGGGGGCAGCGATCTTCGGTTCGAACACCGGGGAGCTGTTTTTT.

This clonotype was picked up a small number of times. The chain recombines TRBV9 with TRBJ2-4, with D hard to call. This CDR3 contains 13 residues. Trimming removed 4 bases at V and 5 bases at J, with 10 bases between. Germline loops: CDR1 SGDLS, CDR2 YYNGEE. CDR3 residues: CASSPGNENIQYF. Here the CDR3 DNA reads TGTGCCAGCAGCCCCGGCAATGAAAACATTCAGTACTTC.

This chain links TRBV7-9 with TRBJ2-5; a weak D match, TRBD2 (5 bases). Germline CDR1 is SEHNR and CDR2 is FQNEAQ (reference sequence). The CDR3 runs to 12 residues. V lost 4 bases and J 3 bases, leaving 6 bases between the germline ends. CDR3 region: CASSYGEETQYF. The CDR3 DNA reads as TGTGCCAGCAGCTACGGGGAAGAGACCCAGTACTTC.

This clonotype turned up a few times. The genes are TRBV5-4 and TRBJ2-7; D may be TRBD2 (6 bases). Trimming took 3 bases from V and 3 from J, leaving 7 bases between them. The CDR3 spans 12 residues. In germline, CDR1 is SGHNT, CDR2 YYREEE (reference sequence). The CDR3 reads CASSWDFYEQYF. DNA of the CDR3: TGTGCCAGCAGCTGGGACTTCTACGAGCAGTACTTC. Supplemented by reference TRBV5-4 and TRBJ2-7, the full variable domain reads ETGVTQSPTHLIKTRGQQVTLRCSSQSGHNTVSWYQQALGQGPQFIFQYYREEENGRGNFPPRFSGLQFPNYSSELNVNALELDDSALYLCASSWDFYEQYFGPGTRLTVT.

This clonotype has at least ten counts. This chain uses TRBV14 with TRBJ2-1; 8 bases are shared with TRBD2. J was trimmed by 8 bases and V by 4 bases; bases with no gene match: 7. Germline V gene lookup returns CDR1 SGHDN and CDR2 FVKESK. This CDR3 has 14 amino acids. The CDR3, as DNA: TGTGCCAGCAGCCCGCAGCGGGGGATCGATGAGCAGTTCTTC. It encodes CASSPQRGIDEQFF.

The chain combines TRBV24-1 with TRBJ1-2, with 7 bases matching TRBD1. Germline assignment: CDR1 KGHDR and CDR2 SFDVKD. J gave up 4 bases and V 3 bases, and 16 bases lay outside the gene matches. The CDR3 extends over 18 amino acids. The CDR3 sequence is CATSDRSGAGGSFYGYTF. CDR3 sequence (DNA): TGTGCCACCAGTGATCGATCAGGCGCAGGGGGATCCTTCTATGGCTACACCTTC.

The chain has TRBV20-1 and TRBJ2-7; 10 nucleotides agree with TRBD2. CDR1 and CDR2 (germline): DFQATT, SNEGSKA (reference sequence). V trimming: 0 bases; J trimming: 3 bases; junction bases outside the gene matches: 11. The CDR3 runs 17 residues. The CDR3 region has the DNA TGCAGTGCTAGAGATCTCTTTGCTAGCGGGGGAATCTACGAGCAGTACTTC. Translation gives CSARDLFASGGIYEQYF.

The chain combines TRBV5-4 with TRBJ2-1; 9 positions agree with TRBD2. V lost 4 bases, J lost 4 bases, and 3 bases stayed unmatched. This CDR3 contains 14 residues. CDR1 is SGHNT and CDR2 is YYREEE in the germline V gene (reference sequence). The CDR3 loop is CASSASGAYNEQFF. CDR3 DNA sequence: TGTGCCAGCAGCGCTAGCGGGGCGTACAATGAGCAGTTCTTC.

This clonotype has more than one count but fewer than ten. The chain has TRBV7-9 and TRBJ2-7; D could derive from TRBD1 or TRBD2 (5 bases each). V lost 5 bases and J lost 3, with 23 bases in between. Germline CDR1 is SEHNR and CDR2 is FQNEAQ (reference sequence). The CDR3 sequence is 17 residues long. The CDR3 is CASSQLGPTLGRYEQYF. The CDR3 bases are TGTGCCAGCAGCCAATTGGGACCTACCCTTGGCCGCTACGAGCAGTACTTC.

The rearrangement joins TRBV7-2 to TRBJ2-6; 10 nucleotides line up with TRBD1. V shed 5 bases and J 4 bases; nucleotides not matched to a gene: 8. Germline V lookup: CDR1 SGHTA, CDR2 FQGNSA. The CDR3 length is 17 residues. The CDR3 here is CASSGRDRGTGANVLTF. CDR3 nucleotides: TGTGCCAGCAGCGGCCGGGACAGGGGTACAGGGGCCAACGTCCTGACTTTC.

The chain recombines TRBV24-1 with TRBJ2-2; 7 positions agree with TRBD1. Germline V lookup: CDR1 KGHDR, CDR2 SFDVKD. V dropped 3 bases and J dropped 1; count of bases not matched to a gene: 4. CDR3 length equals 16 residues. The CDR3 loop reads CATSDAGTENTGELFF. CDR3 DNA: TGTGCCACCAGTGATGCCGGGACAGAGAACACCGGGGAGCTGTTTTTT.

The sample holds a few counts of this clonotype. The rearrangement links TRBV7-2 to TRBJ1-4, with D unclear. The CDR3 contains 13 residues. Trimming stripped 5 bases from V and 12 bases from J, with 16 bases between. The germline V gene encodes CDR1 SGHTA and CDR2 FQGNSA. CDR3 sequence reads: CASSPLGQDELFF. The CDR3 DNA sequence: TGTGCCAGCAGCCCCCTCGGGCAGGATGAACTGTTTTTT.

This sequence joins TRBV5-1 and TRBJ2-6; D uncertain. Trimming removed 2 bases at V and 0 bases at J, with 3 bases between. Germline-derived CDR1 and CDR2 are SGHRS and YFSETQ. CDR3 length: 14 amino acids. The CDR3 region is CASSFSSGANVLTF. The CDR3 DNA follows: TGCGCCAGCAGCTTCAGCTCTGGGGCCAACGTCCTGACTTTC.

This clonotype was observed many times. V is TRBV9 and J is TRBJ2-2; D perhaps matches TRBD2 (5 bases). Between the trimmed V and J ends, which lost 2 bases and 0 bases, there was a span of 5 bases. The CDR3 covers 14 residues. From germline, CDR1 is SGDLS and CDR2 YYNGEE. The CDR3 reads CASSVGTNTGELFF. The CDR3 nucleotides read TGTGCCAGCAGCGTCGGGACGAACACCGGGGAGCTGTTTTTT.

The table lists this clonotype with a few counts. The chain is built from TRBV12-3 or TRBV12-4 and TRBJ2-1; TRBD2 is a possible D gene (6 bases). V gave up 5 bases and J gave up 4 bases, with 15 bases separating them. CDR3 length equals 15 residues. The CDR3 is CASSPSRRGYNEQFF. The CDR3 nucleotides read TGTGCCAGCAGTCCATCTAGGCGGGGTTACAATGAGCAGTTCTTC.

This clonotype has just a few counts. V gene TRBV5-6 combines with J gene TRBJ2-3, with TRBD1 as a possible D gene (5 bases). The CDR3 is 13 residues long. V gave up 4 bases and J gave up 4 bases, with 10 bases separating them. The germline V gene has CDR1 SGHDT and CDR2 YYEEEE. The CDR3 sequence: CASSRQGADTQYF. In nucleotides, the CDR3 is TGTGCCAGCAGCCGCCAAGGGGCAGATACGCAGTATTTT. Filled out from reference TRBV5-6 and TRBJ2-3, the complete variable domain reads DAGVTQSPTHLIKTRGQQVTLRCSPKSGHDTVSWYQQALGQGPQFIFQYYEEEERQRGNFPDRFSGHQFPNYSSELNVNALLLGDSALYLCASSRQGADTQYFGPGTRLTVL.

V is TRBV11-2 and J is TRBJ1-6; TRBD1 agrees at 7 bases. V trimming: 4 bases; J trimming: 9 bases; junction bases outside the gene matches: 9. CDR1 is SGHAT, CDR2 FQNNGV, per germline. The CDR3 has 15 amino acids. The CDR3 protein is CASSSQRQGPSPLHF. In DNA, the CDR3 is TGTGCCAGCAGCTCGCAAAGACAGGGTCCTTCACCCCTCCACTTT.

The genes are TRBV6-5 and TRBJ2-1; 9 bases are a match to TRBD1. Germline assignment: CDR1 MNHEY and CDR2 SVGAGI. CDR3 length: 15 amino acids. Germline trimming cut 5 bases from V and 6 bases from J; bases unmatched to any gene: 8. The chain's CDR3 is CASSEGTGIFNEQFF. DNA of the CDR3: TGTGCCAGCAGTGAGGGGACAGGGATTTTCAATGAGCAGTTCTTC.

This clonotype was observed at least ten times. This chain uses TRBV5-6 with TRBJ2-1, with unresolved D. CDR3 size: 11 residues. V was pared by 0 bases and J by 8 bases, with 3 bases between. Germline loops: CDR1 SGHDT, CDR2 YYEEEE. CDR3 amino acids: CASSLADEQFF. The CDR3 coding sequence is TGTGCCAGCAGCTTGGCGGATGAGCAGTTCTTC.

This chain links TRBV2 with TRBJ1-1, with D perhaps TRBD1 (5 bases). Trimming left V 4 bases short and J 1 base short, with 10 bases between. The CDR3 runs to 14 residues. The germline CDR1 and CDR2 sequences are SNHLY and FYNNEI. This chain's CDR3 is CASSVNRRNTEAFF. CDR3 bases: TGTGCCAGCAGTGTAAACAGGCGGAACACTGAAGCTTTCTTT.

The chain combines TRBV12-3 or TRBV12-4 with TRBJ1-2, with D perhaps TRBD1 (5 bases). The germline V and J ends were trimmed by 6 bases and 6 bases, with 11 bases remaining between them. The CDR3 is 12 residues long. The CDR3 DNA is TGTGCCAGCAGCCCGGGACGCCATGGCTACACCTTC. Its protein is CASSPGRHGYTF.

V usage is TRBV5-6 and J usage is TRBJ2-7; D might be TRBD1 or TRBD2, each matching 5 bases. This CDR3 is 15 amino acids long. Between the trimmed V and J ends, which lost 4 bases and 3 bases, there was a span of 17 bases. Per germline, CDR1 SGHDT and CDR2 YYEEEE. The CDR3 spells CASSVGRVRIYEQYV. The DNA of the CDR3 is TGTGCCAGCAGCGTGGGACGGGTCCGAATCTACGAGCAGTACGTC.

Only a few counts were recorded for this clonotype. The gene calls are TRBV5-1 and TRBJ1-1; TRBD1 might be the D (5 bases). The V and J ends lost 0 bases and 12 bases respectively, with 9 bases between them. CDR3 length equals 11 residues. In germline, CDR1 is SGHRS, CDR2 YFSETQ. The CDR3 nucleotides read TGCGCCAGCAGCTTGGGAGCAGGGACTTTCTTT. Encoded protein: CASSLGAGTFF.

This clonotype was seen a few times. The chain links TRBV7-9 to TRBJ1-2; maybe TRBD1 (6 bases). Between the trimmed V and J ends, which lost 1 base and 6 bases, there was a span of 12 bases. The CDR3 consists of 14 residues. CDR1 and CDR2 (germline): SEHNR, FQNEAQ (reference sequence). The CDR3 nucleotides read TGTGCCAGCAGCTTAGGGGGGGCAAGCGATGGCTACACCTTC. This gives the protein CASSLGGASDGYTF. Using reference TRBV7-9 and TRBJ1-2 for the parts outside the CDR3, the full variable domain is DTGVSQNPRHKITKRGQNVTFRCDPISEHNRLYWYRQTLGQGPEFLTYFQNEAQLEKSRLLSDRFSAERPKGSFSTLEIQRTEQGDSAMYLCASSLGGASDGYTFGSGTRLTVV.

This clonotype occurred a few times. V gene TRBV19 combines with J gene TRBJ2-7, with 11 bases identical to TRBD1. The germline V gene encodes CDR1 LNHDA and CDR2 SQIVND (reference sequence). V lost 6 bases, J lost 5 bases, and 3 bases stayed unmatched. The CDR3 totals 13 residues. The CDR3 region has the DNA TGTGCCAGTAGCCGGACAGGGGGCAACGAGCAGTACGTC. Its protein product is CASSRTGGNEQYV.

This clonotype was recorded a few times. This sequence joins TRBV20-1 and TRBJ2-3; D not certain. The CDR3 consists of 12 residues. Germline V gives CDR1 DFQATT, CDR2 SNEGSKA (reference sequence). Trimming removed 8 bases from V and 6 bases from J, with 15 bases in between. CDR3 coding DNA: TGCAGTTCGGACGCCCGGACGGATACGCAGTATTTT. The encoded protein is CSSDARTDTQYF.